A selection of T cell receptor beta chains follows, all from one sample in a study of shared T cell receptors in the human thymus. Method: immunoSEQ multiplex PCR; TCRdb's copy keeps in-frame clones and lacks some. The sample yields some 700,000 clones, approximately 85% seen once. These data were also filed under a second study, of human thymus T cells.

The sequenced material came from thymocytes. Receptors originate from a girl under three years old with a congenital heart defect. Each CDR3 is given without its conserved first and last residue.

J: TRBJ1-2
V: TRBV7-2
CDR3: ASSLGDRALGGYT

J: TRBJ2-7
V: TRBV28
CDR3: ASSSTGAKLDYEQY

J: TRBJ1-1
V: TRBV10-3
CDR3: AIRPLRPGSTEAF

J: TRBJ2-5
V: TRBV4-2
CDR3: ASSRMTSERLSRYQETQY

J: TRBJ1-6
V: TRBV25-1
CDR3: ASSDRGGGWNSPLH

J: TRBJ1-6
V: TRBV6-1
CDR3: ASSEVKQGPLH

J: TRBJ1-2
V: TRBV13
CDR3: ASSPTGGGEGYT

J: TRBJ1-2
V: TRBV14
CDR3: ASSQDPPQGKRLNYGYT

J: TRBJ1-4
V: TRBV4-2
CDR3: ASSQEPGQPSEKLF

J: TRBJ1-5
V: TRBV4-1
CDR3: ASSQGLTVVHQPQH

J: TRBJ1-1
V: TRBV28
CDR3: ASSYYANTEAF

J: TRBJ1-1
V: TRBV27
CDR3: ASRLYYREARAF

J: TRBJ2-5
V: TRBV6-6
CDR3: ASEYSAGETQY

J: TRBJ1-2
V: TRBV9
CDR3: ASSGRTGVRAYGYT

J: TRBJ1-2
V: TRBV5-4
CDR3: ASSIAGPLNYGYT

J: TRBJ1-1
V: TRBV28
CDR3: ASSPATRMNTEAF

J: TRBJ1-5
V: TRBV27
CDR3: ASSPGHGNQPQH

J: TRBJ1-5
V: TRBV5-6
CDR3: ASSQRQDLLNQPQH

J: TRBJ2-4
V: TRBV27
CDR3: ASRGSVGTGNPNIQY

J: TRBJ1-1
V: TRBV4-1
CDR3: ASSPPVLTGSTEAF

J: TRBJ1-2
V: TRBV25-1
CDR3: ASSPRDSGDGYT

J: TRBJ1-5
V: TRBV6-6
CDR3: ASSYSRVYGNQPQH

J: TRBJ1-1
V: TRBV2
CDR3: ASRADSPEAF

J: TRBJ2-3
V: TRBV18
CDR3: ASSPPEDTDTQY

J: TRBJ1-4
V: TRBV13
CDR3: ASRGRDRNEKLF

J: TRBJ2-7
V: TRBV5-1
CDR3: ASSFPAGGEQY

J: TRBJ1-2
V: TRBV4-3
CDR3: ASSQESGIFDRGRDGYT

J: TRBJ1-1
V: TRBV29-1
CDR3: SAGELDGNTEAF

J: TRBJ1-2
V: TRBV4-1
CDR3: ASSHGNREGYT

J: TRBJ1-2
V: TRBV6-1
CDR3: ASSGPGAANYGYT

J: TRBJ2-3
V: TRBV7-2
CDR3: ASSRDRIRTDTQY

J: TRBJ1-2
V: TRBV10-3
CDR3: AISEADSTRGYT

J: TRBJ1-2
V: TRBV5-4
CDR3: ASSLPGSNYGYT

J: TRBJ1-5
V: TRBV2
CDR3: ASDDRMSNQPQH

J: TRBJ1-2
V: TRBV6-1
CDR3: ASSEQGLYGYT

J: TRBJ2-3
V: TRBV28
CDR3: ASRELRTGDTDTQY

J: TRBJ2-3
V: TRBV5-6
CDR3: ASSLGRLAWPLADTQY

J: TRBJ1-5
V: TRBV4-1
CDR3: ASSQDRQGNQPQH

J: TRBJ1-4
V: TRBV6-6
CDR3: ASSYKGQRKEKLF

J: TRBJ1-2
V: TRBV7-9
CDR3: ASTRGSRGLGGYT

J: TRBJ2-3
V: TRBV4-2
CDR3: ASSQEGRTDTQY

J: TRBJ2-3
V: TRBV27
CDR3: ASIAGQGLGAPSTDTQY

J: TRBJ1-6
V: TRBV7-2
CDR3: ASSPLEDSYNSPLH

J: TRBJ1-3
V: TRBV15
CDR3: ATSSGQAGNTIY

J: TRBJ2-3
V: TRBV7-8
CDR3: ASSLEERSRPKLAGETDTQY